The 13 T cell receptor beta chains given below trace back to one sample, sequenced in a study of blood T cells in healthy people across ages. A second PCR of roughly 7 to 11 cycles used a sample-barcoded 5' primer and a J-beta primer mix. TCRdb reprocessed the 5' RACE reads via MiXCR and lists one record per CDR3 protein. This sample yields fewer than 900,000 distinct CDR3 sequences, of which 45% to 50% are seen a single time; roughly a third belongs to the top ten. The source material was blood. The receptors come from an older woman in good health.

The table lists this clonotype with a count of one. The chain uses TRBV20-1 and TRBJ2-5; a possible D gene is TRBD2 (5 bases). Trimming cost V 5 bases and J 11 bases, with 9 bases left between them. The CDR3 totals 9 residues. Germline V gene lookup returns CDR1 DFQATT and CDR2 SNEGSKA (reference sequence). The CDR3 sequence: CSAEGAQYF. The CDR3 DNA follows: TGCAGTGCTGAGGGAGCTCAGTACTTC.

The table lists this clonotype with a few counts. Being one base from a much bigger clone, this may be a read error. The CDR3 DNA reads TGTGCCAGCAGCTCGCGACAAGACTATGGCTACACCTTC. It encodes CASSSRQDYGYTF. V is TRBV7-9 and J is TRBJ1-2; no definite D call. The CDR3 is 13 amino acids. Germline lookup yields CDR1 SEHNR and CDR2 FQNEAQ (reference sequence). The V and J ends lost 4 bases and 3 bases respectively, with 9 bases between them.

The V and J genes are TRBV7-3 and TRBJ2-2, with 9 bases lining up with TRBD2. The CDR3 totals 13 residues. The germline gives CDR1 SGHTA, CDR2 FQGTGA. Trimming at V came to 5 bases and at J to 9 bases, leaving 4 bases not matched to a gene. In nucleotides, the CDR3 is TGTGCCAGCAGCCCCGGGACTAGCAGGGAGCTGTTTTTT. It codes for CASSPGTSRELFF.

V and J are TRBV10-3 and TRBJ1-2; D not certain. This CDR3 contains 13 residues. CDR1 and CDR2 (germline): ENHRY, SYGVKD. Trimming removed 7 bases from V and 2 bases from J, with 11 bases in between. CDR3 nucleotides: TGTGCCATCAACCACTCTGAGAACTATGGCTACACCTTC. It translates to CAINHSENYGYTF.

This sequence joins TRBV7-9 and TRBJ2-3; D call uncertain. The CDR3 runs 14 residues. Germline V gene sequence: CDR1 SEHNR, CDR2 FQNEAQ (reference sequence). V was trimmed by 2 bases and J by 3 bases, leaving 9 bases between them. CDR3 nucleotide sequence: TGTGCCAGCAGCTTATCGACACAAACAGATACGCAGTATTTT. Encoded protein: CASSLSTQTDTQYF.

The chain employs TRBV20-1 and TRBJ2-5; D gene uncertain. Germline V CDR1 and CDR2: DFQATT, SNEGSKA (reference sequence). The CDR3 loop spans 13 amino acids. The V and J ends lost 3 bases and 6 bases respectively, with 14 bases between them. DNA for the CDR3: TGCAGTGCTAGTCAAGGAGTGCGCCAGACCCAGTACTTC. Protein: CSASQGVRQTQYF.

The V call is TRBV14, the J call TRBJ2-5; TRBD1 agrees at 7 bases. The germline V gene has CDR1 SGHDN and CDR2 FVKESK. The junction had 10 bases not matched to a gene; V was cut back by 4 bases and J by 11 bases. This CDR3 is built from 13 residues. CDR3 DNA: TGTGCCAGCAGCCCCATACAGGGGAATGAGCAGTACTTC. The encoded protein is CASSPIQGNEQYF.

J is TRBJ2-5 and V is TRBV29-1; possibly TRBD1 or TRBD2 for D (5 bases each). The CDR3 has 13 residues. V gave up 5 bases and J gave up 0 bases, with 10 bases separating them. In germline, CDR1 is SQVTM, CDR2 ANQGSEA. CDR3 protein: CSVRDPDQETQYF. The DNA of the CDR3 is TGCAGCGTTCGGGACCCGGACCAAGAGACCCAGTACTTC.

This clonotype was recorded many times. This chain joins TRBV4-3 and TRBJ1-6; D gene uncertain. Trimming cost V 5 bases and J 8 bases, with 19 bases left between them. Germline V gene data show CDR1 as LGHNA and CDR2 as YSLEER. The CDR3 covers 16 residues. As DNA, the CDR3 is TGCGCCAGCAGCTCATACGCCCCAAATACCCATTCACCCCTCCACTTT. This sequence encodes CASSSYAPNTHSPLHF.

This chain connects TRBV7-2 to TRBJ1-1, with D perhaps TRBD1 (5 bases). The CDR3 has 13 amino acids. Trimming removed 3 bases from V and 6 bases from J, with 11 bases in between. Germline CDR1 and CDR2: SGHTA and FQGNSA. This CDR3 reads CASSFNRLPEAFF. CDR3 DNA sequence: TGTGCCAGCAGCTTCAACAGGCTCCCTGAAGCTTTCTTT. The full variable domain, its missing parts supplied by reference TRBV7-2 and TRBJ1-1, is GAGVSQSPSNKVTEKGKDVELRCDPISGHTALYWYRQSLGQGLEFLIYFQGNSAPDKSGLPSDRFSAERTGGSVSTLTIQRTQQEDSAVYLCASSFNRLPEAFFGQGTRLTVV.

The chain uses TRBV28 and TRBJ2-5; the D gene is possibly TRBD1 (5 bases). The V and J ends lost 5 bases and 3 bases respectively, with 13 bases between them. CDR3 length: 14 residues. Germline CDR1 is MDHEN and CDR2 is SYDVKM. The CDR3 DNA is TGTGCCAGCAGTGTCAGGGAAATTAAAGAGACCCAGTACTTC. This translates into CASSVREIKETQYF.

The chain combines TRBV20-1 with TRBJ2-5; TRBD2 matches 7 bases. V gave up 0 bases and J gave up 5 bases; unmatched junction bases: 6. The CDR3 runs to 14 residues. Germline V CDR1 and CDR2: DFQATT, SNEGSKA (reference sequence). CDR3 residues: CSARERLAGETQYF. The CDR3 DNA reads as TGCAGTGCTAGAGAGAGACTAGCTGGGGAGACCCAGTACTTC.

This clonotype came up a few times. V and J are TRBV5-5 and TRBJ1-1; D gene uncertain. V lost 4 bases and J lost 5, with 12 bases in between. Per germline, CDR1 SGHKS and CDR2 YYEKEE (reference sequence). The CDR3 runs 13 residues. The DNA for the CDR3 is TGTGCCAGCAGCCCGACCTTGTTGACTGAAGCTTTCTTT. Residues: CASSPTLLTEAFF.